Each of the 32 T cell receptor beta chains below was sequenced from the same sample in a study of memory CD4+ T cells and cytomegalovirus serostatus. The data were produced by immunoSEQ multiplex PCR, yet TCRdb's version contains in-frame clones alone and is incomplete. The repertoire includes about 56,000 clones, roughly 87% of them detected once, and approximately 0.43% sits in the top ten. The sort gate was single viable CD3+CD4+CD8-CD45RO+ cells for memory CD4+ T cells. Specimen: memory CD4+ T cells from blood. These receptors all come from an adult in good health and CMV-seronegative.

About this clone itself: Other DNA sequences in this specimen translate into the identical CDR3. The chain uses TRBV29-1 and TRBJ1-1, with unresolved D. This CDR3 spans 11 amino acids. Germline CDR1 is SQVTM and CDR2 is ANQGSEA. Trimming stripped 6 bases from V and 6 bases from J, with 11 bases between. Written as DNA, the CDR3 is TGCAGCGTCCCTAAAAACTCTGAAGCTTTCTTT. It is translated as CSVPKNSEAFF.

This chain connects TRBV6-5 to TRBJ1-3; D is perhaps TRBD1 (5 bases). CDR3 length: 15 residues. In germline, CDR1 is MNHEY, CDR2 SVGAGI. V lost 2 bases and J lost 1, with 9 bases in between. The CDR3 DNA sequence: TGTGCCAGCAGTTACGGATCAGGGTCTGGAAACACCATATATTTT. This codes for CASSYGSGSGNTIYF.

The chain employs TRBV11-3 and TRBJ2-2; D gene unclear. This CDR3 region has 19 residues. The germline V gene has CDR1 SGHNT and CDR2 YENEEA. Trimming cost V 0 bases and J 7 bases, with 24 bases left between them. CDR3 residues: CASSLDGMTSPKPSGELFF. The CDR3 bases are TGTGCCAGCAGCTTAGATGGAATGACAAGCCCCAAACCCAGCGGGGAGCTGTTTTTT.

This chain connects TRBV11-2 to TRBJ1-1; TRBD1 is a possible D gene (5 bases). The CDR3 is made up of 13 amino acids. Trimming took 3 bases from V and 1 from J, leaving 6 bases between them. From germline, CDR1 is SGHAT and CDR2 FQNNGV. The CDR3 region has the DNA TGTGCCAGCAGCTTTCAGGGGAACACTGAAGCTTTCTTT. Protein: CASSFQGNTEAFF.

The CDR3 DNA reads as TGCGCCAGCAGCTCCGACAGGGGAGGCGGCTACACCTTC. It specifies CASSSDRGGGYTF. This chain uses TRBV5-1 with TRBJ1-2, with 8 bases aligning to TRBD1. This CDR3 has 13 residues. Germline CDR1 is SGHRS and CDR2 is YFSETQ. Trimming removed 3 bases from V and 8 bases from J; junction bases left unmatched: 6. The full variable domain, completed using reference TRBV5-1 and TRBJ1-2, is KAGVTQTPRYLIKTRGQQVTLSCSPISGHRSVSWYQQTPGQGLQFLFEYFSETQRNKGNFPGRFSGRQFSNSRSEMNVSTLELGDSALYLCASSSDRGGGYTFGSGTRLTVV.

This CDR3 reads CASSLGGGSYNEQFF. CDR3 in DNA: TGTGCCAGCAGCTTAGGAGGGGGTTCCTACAATGAGCAGTTCTTC. This chain links TRBV7-2 with TRBJ2-1, with D maybe TRBD1 (6 bases). V gave up 1 base and J gave up 1 base, with 8 bases separating them. The CDR3 is 15 residues long. Germline CDR1 and CDR2: SGHTA and FQGNSA.

The CDR3 sequence is CASSLGDRTEAFF. The DNA for the CDR3 is TGTGCCAGCAGCTTGGGTGACCGAACTGAAGCTTTCTTT. The chain couples TRBV7-9 to TRBJ1-1; D uncertain. Trimming removed 3 bases at V and 5 bases at J, with 10 bases between. The germline gives CDR1 SEHNR, CDR2 FQNEAQ (reference sequence). The CDR3 totals 13 residues. The full variable domain, with the rest looked up from reference TRBV7-9 and TRBJ1-1, is DTGVSQNPRHKITKRGQNVTFRCDPISEHNRLYWYRQTLGQGPEFLTYFQNEAQLEKSRLLSDRFSAERPKGSFSTLEIQRTEQGDSAMYLCASSLGDRTEAFFGQGTRLTVV.

The rearrangement links TRBV7-2 to TRBJ2-7, with 13 bases matching TRBD2. The germline gives CDR1 SGHTA, CDR2 FQGNSA. J was trimmed by 5 bases and V by 6 bases; bases with no gene match: 7. The CDR3 runs to 15 residues. For the CDR3, the DNA is TGTGCCAGCAGATGGACTAGCGGGGGAAAACACGAGCAGTACTTC. It specifies CASRWTSGGKHEQYF.

This clone was recorded once. The chain uses TRBV30 and TRBJ1-2, with a weak D call TRBD1 (6 bases). Germline V CDR1 and CDR2: GTSNPN, SVGIG (reference sequence). This CDR3 is built from 13 residues. The V end lost 3 bases, the J end lost 4 bases, and 12 bases lay between the germline ends. The CDR3 spells CAWRGGGAYGYTF. The CDR3 nucleotides read TGTGCCTGGAGGGGGGGCGGAGCCTATGGCTACACCTTC.

The CDR3 nucleotides read TGTGCCAGCAGGCTCTCAAGGACTAGCGGTGGTGATGAGCAGTTCTTC. Its translation: CASRLSRTSGGDEQFF. The chain has TRBV7-2 and TRBJ2-1; 10 bases align to TRBD2. The CDR3 length is 16 residues. Per the germline V gene, CDR1 is SGHTA and CDR2 is FQGNSA. V shed 6 bases and J 8 bases; nucleotides not matched to a gene: 13.

This clone has a handful of counts. The identical CDR3 is also encoded by other nucleotide sequences in the sample. This chain uses TRBV7-2 with TRBJ2-7; D remains unclear. V gave up 0 bases and J gave up 0 bases, with 3 bases separating them. Germline CDR1 is SGHTA and CDR2 is FQGNSA. The CDR3 is made up of 13 amino acids. CDR3 sequence (DNA): TGTGCCAGCAGCTTAGCAAGCTCCTACGAGCAGTACTTC. It specifies CASSLASSYEQYF.

This chain joins TRBV5-1 and TRBJ1-4; TRBD1 aligns across 11 bases. V was clipped by 4 bases and J by 7 bases; unmatched bases: 6. Looked up from germline, CDR1 is SGHRS and CDR2 is YFSETQ. CDR3 length equals 15 residues. CDR3 region: CASSIAGTGGEKLFF. In DNA form, the CDR3 reads TGCGCCAGCAGCATCGCCGGGACAGGGGGTGAAAAACTGTTTTTT. The variable domain in full, completed from reference TRBV5-1 and TRBJ1-4, reads KAGVTQTPRYLIKTRGQQVTLSCSPISGHRSVSWYQQTPGQGLQFLFEYFSETQRNKGNFPGRFSGRQFSNSRSEMNVSTLELGDSALYLCASSIAGTGGEKLFFGSGTQLSVL.

The rearrangement joins TRBV18 to TRBJ1-1, with a possible D match to TRBD1 (6 bases). The ends were cut back, 2 bases at V and 5 bases at J, with 9 bases in the middle. Per the germline V gene, CDR1 is KGHSH and CDR2 is LQKENI. This CDR3 has 13 residues. The CDR3, as DNA: TGTGCCAGCTCACCAAACAGGGATACTGAAGCTTTCTTT. As protein: CASSPNRDTEAFF.

Written as DNA, the CDR3 is TGCGCCAGCAGCCCGGACACGAACACTGAAGCTTTCTTT. As protein: CASSPDTNTEAFF. The chain combines TRBV5-1 with TRBJ1-1; D is possibly TRBD1 (5 bases). The V end was cut by 4 bases, the J end by 1 base, with 8 bases between. Germline loops: CDR1 SGHRS, CDR2 YFSETQ. The CDR3 extends over 13 amino acids.

This clone showed up just a few times. V is TRBV7-9 and J is TRBJ1-1, with 10 bases aligning to TRBD1. This CDR3 contains 15 residues. After removal of 5 bases from V and 2 bases from J, the junction contained 5 bases not matched to a gene. Germline V lookup: CDR1 SEHNR, CDR2 FQNEAQ (reference sequence). The CDR3 coding sequence is TGTGCCAGCAGCCCACAGACAGGGGGCAACACTGAAGCTTTCTTT. Translation gives CASSPQTGGNTEAFF.

This sequence joins TRBV6-1 and TRBJ2-3; 9 bases agree with TRBD1. The V segment lost 2 bases and the J segment 3 bases; nucleotides outside the gene matches: 3. Looked up from germline, CDR1 is MNHNS and CDR2 is SASEGT. The CDR3 contains 15 residues. The CDR3 loop is CASSEWGQGTDTQYF. The CDR3 nucleotides read TGTGCCAGCAGTGAATGGGGACAGGGTACAGATACGCAGTATTTT.

With regard to this clone: At one boundary the junction diverges from the germline segment, which might be a read error. The V call is TRBV11-3, the J call TRBJ2-1; 10 nucleotides agree with TRBD1. Per germline, CDR1 SGHNT and CDR2 YENEEA. This CDR3 spans 16 amino acids. The CDR3 DNA is TGTGCCAGCAGCCTAGAAGGGACAGGGGACTACAATGAGCAGTTCTTC. Protein sequence: CASSLEGTGDYNEQFF.

The chain employs TRBV5-5 and TRBJ2-7; either TRBD1 or TRBD2 may supply D (6 bases each). From germline, CDR1 is SGHKS and CDR2 YYEKEE (reference sequence). V lost 4 bases and J 2 bases, leaving 19 bases between the germline ends. This CDR3 region has 16 residues. The CDR3 DNA is TGTGCCAGCAGCCTCAATAGGGGGGTTCGTACCTACGAGCAGTACTTC. Its translation: CASSLNRGVRTYEQYF.

This clone turned up a few times. The chain is built from TRBV6-5 and TRBJ2-4; D perhaps matches TRBD1 (6 bases). The CDR3 contains 14 residues. The germline gives CDR1 MNHEY, CDR2 SVGAGI. V was trimmed by 7 bases and J by 1 base, leaving 11 bases between them. Written as DNA, the CDR3 is TGTGCCAGCACCCCACAGGGCGCCAAAAACATTCAGTACTTC. Protein product: CASTPQGAKNIQYF.

The CDR3 reads CASSQDIGTGDYEQYF. The DNA for the CDR3 is TGCGCCAGCAGCCAAGATATAGGGACAGGGGACTACGAGCAGTACTTC. The chain carries TRBV4-3 and TRBJ2-7; TRBD1 matches 10 bases. Germline CDR1 reads LGHNA; CDR2 reads YSLEER. Trimming cost V 0 bases and J 3 bases; bases outside gene matches: 5. CDR3 size: 16 residues.

The gene calls are TRBV28 and TRBJ1-1; D unclear. Germline CDR1 is MDHEN and CDR2 is SYDVKM. The CDR3 length is 12 residues. V lost 1 base and J 5 bases, leaving 5 bases between the germline ends. CDR3 sequence (DNA): TGTGCCAGCAGTTTATATGGTACTGAAGCTTTCTTT. This codes for CASSLYGTEAFF.

The chain recombines TRBV18 with TRBJ2-2; 10 nucleotides line up with TRBD1. Unmatched junction bases numbered 6, after V lost 3 bases and J lost 5 bases. CDR1 and CDR2 from the germline V gene are KGHSH and LQKENI. The CDR3 extends over 16 amino acids. CDR3 region: CASSPPGQGSTGELFF. The CDR3 DNA follows: TGTGCCAGCTCACCGCCGGGACAGGGGTCTACCGGGGAGCTGTTTTTT.

The chain carries TRBV11-2 and TRBJ2-7; 9 bases line up with TRBD1. This CDR3 contains 14 residues. Germline values: CDR1 SGHAT, CDR2 FQNNGV. J gave up 2 bases and V 7 bases, and 6 bases lay outside the gene matches. CDR3 in DNA: TGTGCCAGCAAGACCGGGACAGGGCCCTACGAGCAGTACTTC. This encodes CASKTGTGPYEQYF.

This clone was seen once. The chain is built from TRBV9 and TRBJ2-3, with a possible D match to TRBD1 (6 bases). Trimming shortened V by 3 bases and J by 2 bases, and 10 bases separated the two germline ends. The CDR3 contains 14 residues. Germline CDR1 SGDLS, CDR2 YYNGEE. As DNA, the CDR3 is TGTGCCAGCAGCGCCCACAGGGTCACAGATACGCAGTATTTT. It translates to CASSAHRVTDTQYF.

The chain recombines TRBV7-2 with TRBJ2-5; possible D gene TRBD2, 6 bases. Germline CDR1 reads SGHTA; CDR2 reads FQGNSA. The CDR3 is 16 residues long. V was pared by 0 bases and J by 1 base, with 12 bases between. The CDR3 nucleotides read TGTGCCAGCAGCTTAGCATCTGGCGGGGCCCAAGAGACCCAGTACTTC. Translating gives CASSLASGGAQETQYF.

In this sample, this clone turned up a few times. This chain joins TRBV19 and TRBJ1-1; D perhaps matches TRBD1 (6 bases). Trimming took 8 bases from V and 1 from J, leaving 11 bases between them. This CDR3 comprises 13 residues. CDR1 LNHDA and CDR2 SQIVND come from the germline V gene (reference sequence). The CDR3, as DNA: TGTGCCAGTCGAACAGGGAGGAACACTGAAGCTTTCTTT. Its protein is CASRTGRNTEAFF.

Turning to this clone: This specimen includes other DNA sequences encoding the same CDR3. This sequence joins TRBV7-2 and TRBJ1-1; D uncertain. CDR3 length: 13 residues. Germline CDR1 and CDR2: SGHTA and FQGNSA. V was pared by 1 base and J by 6 bases, with 9 bases between. DNA of the CDR3: TGTGCCAGCAGCTTAGGAGGTTGGGCTGAAGCTTTCTTT. Amino acid sequence: CASSLGGWAEAFF.

The chain combines TRBV28 with TRBJ2-7; TRBD1 matches at 11 bases. This CDR3 comprises 16 residues. Losses at the gene ends were 6 bases for V and 7 bases for J; bases not matched to a gene: 14. CDR1 is MDHEN and CDR2 is SYDVKM in the germline V gene. The CDR3 spells CASSGLKRDRGWEQYF. For the CDR3, the DNA is TGTGCCAGCAGCGGTCTCAAACGGGACAGGGGGTGGGAGCAGTACTTC.

Only a few counts were recorded for this clone. The V gene is TRBV30, the J gene TRBJ1-2; tentatively, D is TRBD1 (6 bases). This CDR3 spans 13 amino acids. In germline, CDR1 is GTSNPN, CDR2 SVGIG (reference sequence). The ends were cut back, 8 bases at V and 2 bases at J, with 15 bases in the middle. The CDR3 is CAAPWGANYGYTF. DNA for the CDR3: TGTGCCGCGCCATGGGGGGCCAACTATGGCTACACCTTC.

The chain couples TRBV6-1 to TRBJ1-3, with no clear D. The CDR3 covers 14 residues. Germline V gene lookup returns CDR1 MNHNS and CDR2 SASEGT. V lost 0 bases and J 3 bases, leaving 6 bases between the germline ends. For the CDR3, the DNA is TGTGCCAGCAGTGAAGCCATGGTTGGAAACACCATATATTTT. Its translation is CASSEAMVGNTIYF.

CDR3 nucleotide sequence: TGTGCCAGCACTTTCAGGGGACGGGATTCACCCCTCCACTTT. It specifies CASTFRGRDSPLHF. This chain uses TRBV6-5 with TRBJ1-6; D perhaps matches TRBD1 (6 bases). CDR3 size: 14 residues. The germline gives CDR1 MNHEY, CDR2 SVGAGI. The V end was cut by 7 bases, the J end by 8 bases, with 15 bases between.

This rearrangement joins TRBV6-1 to TRBJ1-3; the D gene is possibly TRBD1 (5 bases). Germline V gives CDR1 MNHNS, CDR2 SASEGT. Trimming cost V 0 bases and J 4 bases, with 13 bases left between them. This CDR3 has 16 amino acids. This CDR3 reads CASSEALQGRGNTIYF. The CDR3, as DNA: TGTGCCAGCAGTGAAGCGCTTCAGGGCAGGGGAAACACCATATATTTT.